This section outlines one TCR beta chain sequence together with its context. The data are from a study of blood T cell repertoires in COVID-19. The overall study: PBMCs, B-cell-depleted T cells, or T cells provided the cDNA or gDNA that made up the material.

Some clones are missing from TCRdb's copy, which holds only in-frame ones; the method was immunoSEQ multiplex PCR. The sample has some 180,000 clones; 70% to 90% are singletons. The CDR3 consists of 16 residues. V gene TRBV21-1 combines with J gene TRBJ2-1; the D call of TRBD1 is as the table states it, not checked on the DNA. TRBV21-1 has pseudogene status. The sequence derives from a man aged 50-60 years with COVID-19, enrolled during active disease. The sequenced material came from peripheral blood. CDR3 bases: TGTGCCAGCAGCAACTCGTGGACAGGGTCCCTCGATGAGCAGTTCTTC. This gives the protein CASSNSWTGSLDEQFF.